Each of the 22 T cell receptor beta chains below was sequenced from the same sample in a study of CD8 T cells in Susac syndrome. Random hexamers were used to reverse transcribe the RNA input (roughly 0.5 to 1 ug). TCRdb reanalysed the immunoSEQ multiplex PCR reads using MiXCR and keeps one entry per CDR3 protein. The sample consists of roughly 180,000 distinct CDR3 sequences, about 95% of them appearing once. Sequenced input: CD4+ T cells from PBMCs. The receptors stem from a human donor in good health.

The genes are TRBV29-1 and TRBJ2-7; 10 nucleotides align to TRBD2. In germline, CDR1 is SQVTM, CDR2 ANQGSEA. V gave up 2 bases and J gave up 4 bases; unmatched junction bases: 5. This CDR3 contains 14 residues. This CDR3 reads CSVEKLAGAYEQYF. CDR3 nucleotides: TGCAGCGTTGAAAAGCTAGCGGGAGCTTACGAGCAGTACTTC.

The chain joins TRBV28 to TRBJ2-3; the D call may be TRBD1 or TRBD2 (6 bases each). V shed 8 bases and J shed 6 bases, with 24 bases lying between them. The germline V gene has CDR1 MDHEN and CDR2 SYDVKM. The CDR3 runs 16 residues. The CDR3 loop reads CASPPGTSPGGDTQYF. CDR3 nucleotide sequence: TGTGCCAGCCCCCCCGGGACATCACCTGGAGGGGATACGCAGTATTTT.

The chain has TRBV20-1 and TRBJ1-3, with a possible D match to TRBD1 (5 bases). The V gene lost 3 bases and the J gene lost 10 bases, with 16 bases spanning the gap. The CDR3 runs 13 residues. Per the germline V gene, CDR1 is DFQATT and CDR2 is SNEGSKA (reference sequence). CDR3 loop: CSASPGRGVTIYF. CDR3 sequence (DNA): TGCAGTGCTAGTCCAGGCCGGGGGGTGACCATATATTTT.

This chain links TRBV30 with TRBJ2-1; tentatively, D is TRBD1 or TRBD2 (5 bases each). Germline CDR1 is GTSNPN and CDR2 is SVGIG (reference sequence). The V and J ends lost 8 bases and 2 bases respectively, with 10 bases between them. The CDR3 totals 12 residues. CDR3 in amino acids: CAGDGTYNEQFF. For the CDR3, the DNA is TGTGCCGGGGACGGCACCTACAATGAGCAGTTCTTC. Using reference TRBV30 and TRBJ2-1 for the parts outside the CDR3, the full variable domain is SQTIHQWPATLVQPVGSPLSLECTVEGTSNPNLYWYRQAAGRGLQLLFYSVGIGQISSEVPQNLSASRPQDRQFILSSKKLLLSDSGFYLCAGDGTYNEQFFGPGTRLTVL.

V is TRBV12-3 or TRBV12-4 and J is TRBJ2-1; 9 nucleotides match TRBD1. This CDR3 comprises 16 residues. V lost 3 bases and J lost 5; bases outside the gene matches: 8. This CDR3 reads CASSFGGTGYDNEQFF. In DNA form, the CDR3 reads TGTGCCAGCAGTTTCGGAGGGACAGGGTATGACAATGAGCAGTTCTTC.

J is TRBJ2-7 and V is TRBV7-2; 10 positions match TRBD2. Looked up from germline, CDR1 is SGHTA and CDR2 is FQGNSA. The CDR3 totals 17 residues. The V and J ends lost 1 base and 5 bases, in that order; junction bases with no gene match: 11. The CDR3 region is CASSLVASGRSSHEQYF. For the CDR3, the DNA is TGTGCCAGCAGCTTAGTCGCTAGCGGGAGAAGTAGCCACGAGCAGTACTTC.

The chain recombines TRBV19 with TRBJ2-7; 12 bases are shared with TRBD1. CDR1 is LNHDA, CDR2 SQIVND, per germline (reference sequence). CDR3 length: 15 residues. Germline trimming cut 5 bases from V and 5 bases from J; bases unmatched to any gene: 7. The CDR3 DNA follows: TGTGCCAGTAGTTCGGGACAGGGGGCTTTCCACGAGCAGTACTTC. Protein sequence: CASSSGQGAFHEQYF.

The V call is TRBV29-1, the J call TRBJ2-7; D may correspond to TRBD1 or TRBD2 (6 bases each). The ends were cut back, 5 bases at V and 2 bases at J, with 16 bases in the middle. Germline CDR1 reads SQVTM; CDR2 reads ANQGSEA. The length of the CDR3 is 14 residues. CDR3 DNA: TGCAGCGTTCGAGGGGGGACAAGTACCTACGAGCAGTACTTC. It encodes CSVRGGTSTYEQYF.

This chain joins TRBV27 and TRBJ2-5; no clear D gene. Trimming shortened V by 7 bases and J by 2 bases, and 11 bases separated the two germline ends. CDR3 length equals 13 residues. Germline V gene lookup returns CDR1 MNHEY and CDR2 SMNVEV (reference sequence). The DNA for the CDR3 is TGTGCCAGCACCGGCAGTCTGCAAGAGACCCAGTACTTC. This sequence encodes CASTGSLQETQYF.

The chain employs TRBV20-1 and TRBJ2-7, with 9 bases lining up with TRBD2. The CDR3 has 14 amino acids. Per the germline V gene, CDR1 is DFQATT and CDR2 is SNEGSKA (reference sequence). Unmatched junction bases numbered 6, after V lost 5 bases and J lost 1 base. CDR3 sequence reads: CSAVETSGSYEQYF. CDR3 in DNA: TGCAGTGCTGTCGAGACTAGCGGTTCCTACGAGCAGTACTTC.

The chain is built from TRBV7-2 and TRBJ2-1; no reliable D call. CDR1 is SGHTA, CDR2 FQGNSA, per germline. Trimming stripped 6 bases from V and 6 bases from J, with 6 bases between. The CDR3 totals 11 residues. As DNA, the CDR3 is TGTGCCAGCAGGCGCCTCAATGAGCAGTTCTTC. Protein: CASRRLNEQFF.

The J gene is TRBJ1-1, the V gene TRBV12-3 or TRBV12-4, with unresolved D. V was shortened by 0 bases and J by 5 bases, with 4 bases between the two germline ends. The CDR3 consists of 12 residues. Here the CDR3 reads CASSLATTEAFF. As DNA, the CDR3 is TGTGCCAGCAGTTTAGCTACAACTGAAGCTTTCTTT.

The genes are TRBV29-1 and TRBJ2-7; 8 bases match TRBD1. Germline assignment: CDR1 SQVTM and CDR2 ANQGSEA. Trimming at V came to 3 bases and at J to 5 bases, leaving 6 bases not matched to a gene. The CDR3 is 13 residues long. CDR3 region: CSVDPTGGNEQYF. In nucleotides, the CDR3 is TGCAGCGTTGATCCCACAGGGGGAAACGAGCAGTACTTC.

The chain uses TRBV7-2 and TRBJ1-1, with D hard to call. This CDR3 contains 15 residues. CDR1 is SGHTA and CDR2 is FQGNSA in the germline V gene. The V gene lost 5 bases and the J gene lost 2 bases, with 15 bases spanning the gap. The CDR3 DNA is TGTGCCAGCAGCCTATTTTCGGCCCTCAACACTGAAGCTTTCTTT. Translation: CASSLFSALNTEAFF.

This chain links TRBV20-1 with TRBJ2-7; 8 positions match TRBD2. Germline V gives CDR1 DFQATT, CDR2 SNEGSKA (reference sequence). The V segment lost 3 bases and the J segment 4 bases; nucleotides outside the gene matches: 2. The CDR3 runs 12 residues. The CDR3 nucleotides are TGCAGTGCTAGTGTAGCGGGATACGAGCAGTACTTC. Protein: CSASVAGYEQYF.

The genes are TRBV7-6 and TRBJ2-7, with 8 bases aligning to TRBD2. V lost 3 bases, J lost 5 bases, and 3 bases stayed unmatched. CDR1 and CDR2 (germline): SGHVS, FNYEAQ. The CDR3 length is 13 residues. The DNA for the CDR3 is TGTGCCAGCAGCTTCCGGGAGGGGGACGAGCAGTACTTC. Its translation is CASSFREGDEQYF.

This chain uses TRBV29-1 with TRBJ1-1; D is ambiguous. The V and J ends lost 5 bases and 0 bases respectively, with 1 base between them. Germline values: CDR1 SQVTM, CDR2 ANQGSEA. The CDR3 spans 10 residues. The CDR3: CSVMNTEAFF. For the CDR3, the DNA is TGCAGCGTTATGAACACTGAAGCTTTCTTT.

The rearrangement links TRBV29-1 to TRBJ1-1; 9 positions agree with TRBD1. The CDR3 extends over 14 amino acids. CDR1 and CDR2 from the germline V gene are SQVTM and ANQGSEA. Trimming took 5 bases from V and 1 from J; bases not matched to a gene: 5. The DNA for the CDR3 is TGCAGCGTTTCGACAGGGGGGAGGAACACTGAAGCTTTCTTT. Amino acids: CSVSTGGRNTEAFF.

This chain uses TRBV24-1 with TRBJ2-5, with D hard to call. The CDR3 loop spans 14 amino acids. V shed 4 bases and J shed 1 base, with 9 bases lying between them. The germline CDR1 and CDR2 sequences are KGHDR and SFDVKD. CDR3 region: CATSDRMSQETQYF. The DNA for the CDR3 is TGTGCCACCAGTGACCGGATGTCCCAAGAGACCCAGTACTTC.

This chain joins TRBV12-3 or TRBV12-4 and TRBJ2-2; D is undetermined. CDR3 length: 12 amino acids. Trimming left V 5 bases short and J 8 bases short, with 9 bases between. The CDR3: CASSLLEGELFF. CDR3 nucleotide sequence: TGTGCCAGCAGTCTGCTTGAAGGGGAGCTGTTTTTT.

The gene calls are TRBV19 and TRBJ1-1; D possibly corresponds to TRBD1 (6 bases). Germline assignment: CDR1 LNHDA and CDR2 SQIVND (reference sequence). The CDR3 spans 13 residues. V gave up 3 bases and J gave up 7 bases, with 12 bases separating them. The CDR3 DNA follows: TGTGCCAGTAGTATCTCGGCCAGGGGTGAAGCTTTCTTT. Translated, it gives CASSISARGEAFF.

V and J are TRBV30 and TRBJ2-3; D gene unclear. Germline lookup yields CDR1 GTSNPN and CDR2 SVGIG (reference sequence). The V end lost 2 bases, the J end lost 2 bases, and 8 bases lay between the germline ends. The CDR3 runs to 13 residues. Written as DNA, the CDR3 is TGTGCCTGGAGTCGAACGGTCACAGATACGCAGTATTTT. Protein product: CAWSRTVTDTQYF.